The rows below give T cell receptor beta chains drawn from one sample of a study of blood T cell repertoires in COVID-19. Sequencing was performed with immunoSEQ multiplex PCR; in TCRdb, only in-frame clones are kept and a portion is missing. The repertoire has about 240,000 clones, roughly 90% of them found once; the top ten carry just over 2.5%. Sample: PBMCs or T cells enriched from blood (not recorded which). Receptors originate from a woman aged 25 to 39 with acute COVID-19. Both conserved end residues are part of each CDR3. The D gene is left open where the match is weak. Clone size is shown for a subset of rows, as once, few, many or a class of expanded clone.

J gene	clone size	D gene	V gene	CDR3 protein	CDR3 DNA
TRBJ1-4	many	NA	TRBV10-3	CAISVEVMRKLFF	TGTGCCATCAGTGTGGAAGTAATGAGGAAACTGTTTTTT
TRBJ1-1	NA	TRBD1	TRBV7-9	CASSFPGQGAMNTEAFF	TGTGCCAGCAGCTTCCCGGGACAGGGGGCCATGAACACTGAAGCTTTCTTT
TRBJ1-3	NA	TRBD1	TRBV5-1	CASSPGTGGNTIYF	TGCGCCAGCAGCCCAGGGACAGGGGGAAACACCATATATTTT
TRBJ2-2	NA	NA	TRBV10-3	CAISESSHTGELFF	TGTGCCATCAGTGAGTCGAGCCACACCGGGGAGCTGTTTTTT
TRBJ2-1	NA	TRBD1	TRBV7-6	CASSPGQGPFNEQFF	TGTGCCAGCAGCCCCGGACAGGGGCCCTTCAATGAGCAGTTCTTC
TRBJ1-5	NA	NA	TRBV3-1/TRBV3-2	CASSPGQSNQPQHF	TGTGCCAGCAGCCCTGGACAAAGCAATCAGCCCCAGCATTTT
TRBJ1-4	NA	NA	TRBV2	CASKGRGPVVSEKLFF	TGTGCCAGCAAGGGGAGGGGCCCCGTGGTGTCCGAAAAACTGTTTTTT
TRBJ2-1	NA	TRBD2	TRBV18	CASSPWPPTSWNEQFF	TGTGCCAGCTCACCTTGGCCTCCGACTAGCTGGAATGAGCAGTTCTTC
TRBJ2-7	NA	TRBD2	TRBV5-1	CASSFSGGRYEQYF	TGCGCCAGCAGCTTTAGCGGGGGTCGATACGAGCAGTACTTC
TRBJ1-1	NA	NA	TRBV5-5	CASSLDGGWENTEAFF	TGTGCCAGCAGCTTGGATGGGGGGTGGGAAAACACTGAAGCTTTCTTT
TRBJ2-2	NA	TRBD1	TRBV5-4	CASSSGQGAIGELFF	TGTGCCAGCAGCTCGGGACAGGGGGCCATCGGGGAGCTGTTTTTT